This T cell receptor beta chain was profiled in a study of cytomegalovirus exposure and HLA in healthy donors. Study in general: Unique TCRs numbering around 80 million, obtained from HLA-typed donors, made up an early data release. Assignment to the Caucasian-associated ancestry cluster applied to approximately 79% of the 300 to 500 genotyped donors.

Study-level results: A few of the chains that were CMV-associated were confirmed in vitro to be specific for CMV antigens.

Germline V gene lookup returns CDR1 SGHAT and CDR2 FQNNGV. This CDR3 is 15 amino acids long. Trimming took 5 bases from V and 3 from J, leaving 17 bases between them. The PCR was carried out with 60 Vbeta primers and 13 Jbeta primers. Some clones are missing from TCRdb's copy, which holds only in-frame ones; the method was immunoSEQ multiplex PCR. The sample table includes 200,000 or so clones. About this clone itself: What it binds is unknown.

This clonotype was sampled from a boy younger than 18 in good health and CMV-seronegative. The chain uses TRBV11-2 and TRBJ2-7, with D possibly TRBD1 on 5 matching bases. Source material: PBMCs. The CDR3 sequence is CASSPMGREVYEQYF. The DNA of the CDR3 is TGTGCCAGCAGCCCCATGGGCAGGGAAGTCTACGAGCAGTACTTC.